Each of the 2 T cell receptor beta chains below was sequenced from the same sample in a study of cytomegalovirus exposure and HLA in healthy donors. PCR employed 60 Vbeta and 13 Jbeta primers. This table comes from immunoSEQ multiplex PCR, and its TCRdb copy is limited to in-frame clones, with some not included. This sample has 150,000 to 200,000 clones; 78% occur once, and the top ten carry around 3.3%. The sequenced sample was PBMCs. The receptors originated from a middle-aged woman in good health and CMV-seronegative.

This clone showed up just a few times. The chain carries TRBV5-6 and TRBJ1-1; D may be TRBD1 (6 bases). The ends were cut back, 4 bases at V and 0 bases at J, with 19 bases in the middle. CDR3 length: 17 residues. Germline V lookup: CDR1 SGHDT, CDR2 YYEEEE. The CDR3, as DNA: TGTGCCAGCAGCCTAGACCCGACAGGTTCAATGAACACTGAAGCTTTCTTT. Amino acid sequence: CASSLDPTGSMNTEAFF.

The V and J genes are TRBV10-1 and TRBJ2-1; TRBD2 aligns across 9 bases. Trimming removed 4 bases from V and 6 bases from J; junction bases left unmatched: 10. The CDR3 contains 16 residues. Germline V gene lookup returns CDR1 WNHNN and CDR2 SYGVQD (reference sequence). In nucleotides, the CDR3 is TGCGCCAGCAGTGGGGACCTAGCGGGGACTATCAATGAGCAGTTCTTC. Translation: CASSGDLAGTINEQFF.